Below are 12 T cell receptor beta chains sequenced from a single sample in a study of cytomegalovirus exposure and HLA in healthy donors (dated by TCRdb to 2016 to 2017). The library was produced with the immunoSEQ multiplex PCR assay. The multiplex PCR relied on a mix of 60 forward primers for TCR Vbeta segments and 13 reverse primers for TCR Jbeta segments. In its TCRdb copy, this immuneACCESS table keeps in-frame sequences only and misses some clones. Where compared with another copy, unresolved V genes explain less than half of these, and the others have no known cause. The sample yields some 190,000 clones; around 90% were counted once. Approximately 2% of the sample comes from the top ten. Sequenced: PBMCs. These receptors were obtained from a woman between 18 and 29 years old in good health and CMV-seronegative.

The chain employs TRBV27 and TRBJ2-7; 9 nucleotides agree with TRBD2. The trim removed 5 bases at V and 2 bases at J, leaving 10 bases unmatched. The CDR3 covers 16 residues. CDR1 is MNHEY and CDR2 is SMNVEV in the germline V gene (reference sequence). The CDR3 protein is CASSLRGGGPAYEQYF. For the CDR3, the DNA is TGTGCCAGCAGTCTCCGCGGGGGGGGCCCTGCCTACGAGCAGTACTTC.

This clone was seen once. The rearrangement joins TRBV27 to TRBJ1-1; D might be TRBD1 (5 bases). The CDR3 runs 15 residues. V lost 2 bases to trimming and J lost 1 base, with 11 bases between them. CDR1 MNHEY and CDR2 SMNVEV come from the germline V gene (reference sequence). As DNA, the CDR3 is TGTGCCAGCAGTTTAGTCGGGGGAAGGAACACTGAAGCTTTCTTT. Amino acids: CASSLVGGRNTEAFF.

V and J are TRBV28 and TRBJ2-7, with 9 bases aligning to TRBD1. CDR1 is MDHEN, CDR2 SYDVKM, per germline. The J segment lost 5 bases and the V segment lost 5 bases, leaving 10 bases of the junction unmatched. This CDR3 has 15 amino acids. This chain's CDR3 is CASSTQGTGSDEQYF. CDR3 in DNA: TGTGCCAGCAGTACTCAAGGGACAGGGAGCGACGAGCAGTACTTC. Using reference TRBV28 and TRBJ2-7 for the parts outside the CDR3, the full variable domain is DVKVTQSSRYLVKRTGEKVFLECVQDMDHENMFWYRQDPGLGLRLIYFSYDVKMKEKGDIPEGYSVSREKKERFSLILESASTNQTSMYLCASSTQGTGSDEQYFGPGTRLTVT.

The V gene is TRBV27, the J gene TRBJ2-1; perhaps TRBD2 as D (6 bases). The germline CDR1 and CDR2 sequences are MNHEY and SMNVEV (reference sequence). With 7 bases removed from V and 8 bases from J, the gap between germline ends came to 18 bases. This CDR3 spans 14 amino acids. This CDR3 reads CASMVTSFRDEQFF. Here the CDR3 DNA reads TGTGCCAGCATGGTGACTAGTTTTAGGGATGAGCAGTTCTTC.

This chain connects TRBV19 to TRBJ1-2; tentative D call: TRBD1 (5 bases). The germline gives CDR1 LNHDA, CDR2 SQIVND (reference sequence). The germline V and J ends were trimmed by 5 bases and 7 bases, with 17 bases remaining between them. The CDR3 runs to 14 residues. CDR3 sequence (DNA): TGTGCCAGTAGTGGGGGGGACTCAGGACTTGGCTACACCTTC. Protein product: CASSGGDSGLGYTF.

The V gene is TRBV30, the J gene TRBJ2-1; 8 nucleotides align to TRBD2. V was clipped by 0 bases and J by 4 bases; unmatched bases: 2. Germline CDR1 and CDR2: GTSNPN and SVGIG (reference sequence). The CDR3 extends over 14 amino acids. The CDR3 sequence: CAWSVTSGYNEQFF. CDR3 bases: TGTGCCTGGAGTGTAACTAGCGGTTACAATGAGCAGTTCTTC.

This clone has only a few counts. In the same sample, other DNA sequences code for this CDR3. The chain links TRBV2 to TRBJ1-1, with D possibly TRBD1 on 6 matching bases. The CDR3 loop spans 13 amino acids. The germline V and J ends were trimmed by 6 bases and 2 bases, with 10 bases remaining between them. Germline CDR1 SNHLY, CDR2 FYNNEI. The CDR3 here is CASSGQSNTEAFF. The DNA for the CDR3 is TGTGCCAGCAGCGGACAGAGTAACACTGAAGCTTTCTTT. Complete variable domain (other parts from reference TRBV2 and TRBJ1-1): EPEVTQTPSHQVTQMGQEVILRCVPISNHLYFYWYRQILGQKVEFLVSFYNNEISEKSEIFDDQFSVERPDGSNFTLKIRSTKLEDSAMYFCASSGQSNTEAFFGQGTRLTVV.

This clone was recorded only once. J is TRBJ1-6 and V is TRBV7-9; 7 bases fit TRBD1. Germline V gene data show CDR1 as SEHNR and CDR2 as FQNEAQ (reference sequence). This CDR3 spans 18 amino acids. Trimming removed 4 bases from V and 7 bases from J; junction bases left unmatched: 16. CDR3 DNA: TGTGCCAGCAGCTCATCGGCGGGTTGGACAGGAAGGAATTCACCCCTCCACTTT. It is translated as CASSSSAGWTGRNSPLHF.

The rearrangement uses TRBV18 and TRBJ1-5; tentatively, D is TRBD1 (6 bases). V was trimmed by 3 bases and J by 7 bases, leaving 13 bases between them. Per germline, CDR1 KGHSH and CDR2 LQKENI. The length of the CDR3 is 14 residues. The CDR3 bases are TGTGCCAGCTCACCGGAAGGGGGTTGGCAGCCCCAGCATTTT. Translated: CASSPEGGWQPQHF.

This clone has just one count. V usage is TRBV28 and J usage is TRBJ2-2, with a possible D match to TRBD1 (5 bases). Trimming took off 9 bases at V and 3 bases at J, with 14 bases between the two ends. CDR3 size: 14 residues. The germline CDR1 and CDR2 sequences are MDHEN and SYDVKM. This CDR3 is CASNTGRHTGELFF. The CDR3 region has the DNA TGTGCCAGTAACACAGGAAGGCACACCGGGGAGCTGTTTTTT.

The CDR3 nucleotides are TGTGCCAGCAGCTTGGGGACAGAACAAGAGACCCAGTACTTC. Protein: CASSLGTEQETQYF. The chain is built from TRBV13 and TRBJ2-5, with 7 bases that match TRBD1. This CDR3 has 14 amino acids. Germline CDR1 and CDR2: PRHDT and FYEKMQ (reference sequence). The junction had 3 bases not matched to a gene; V was cut back by 3 bases and J by 2 bases.

The chain employs TRBV25-1 and TRBJ2-4; 11 bases are a match to TRBD2. CDR1 and CDR2 from the germline V gene are MGHDK and SYGVNS. V trimming: 8 bases; J trimming: 16 bases; junction bases outside the gene matches: 10. There are 12 residues in the CDR3. CDR3 DNA sequence: TGTGCCAGCTCGACTTTGACTAGCGGGAAATACTTC. This codes for CASSTLTSGKYF.